This TCR beta chain stems from a study of cytomegalovirus exposure and HLA in healthy donors (dated by TCRdb to between 2016 and 2019). Context from the whole study: An earlier analysis of approximately 640 of the donors reported 250 to 300 Gb of sequence data and some 100 million unique TCR beta sequences from some 180 million T cells. Along with the roughly 670-subject first cohort, a separate validation cohort of about 110 different subjects was used. In a later analysis, previously published TCR beta repertoires from several hundred donors were re-analyzed and high-resolution HLA genotyping was added so that TCR occurrence patterns could be studied. HLA typing covered class I and class II loci at four-digit resolution. The study profiled the T cell repertoires of 550 to 700 subjects by immunosequencing and related them to cytomegalovirus serostatus. Typing coverage varied by locus: roughly 629-630 donors for A, B, C, DRB1 and DQB1; about 520 for DQA1; approximately 610 for DPA1; fewer than 480 for DPB1. Among roughly 370 genotyped donors of the cohort, an average of approximately 240,000 unique TCR beta nucleotide sequences were sequenced per donor, approximately 20% of them non-productive. Roughly 320 gigabases of sequencing data and around 85 million unique TCR sequences made up an early release that covered 640 HLA-typed donors. The later analysis used no new phenotypic data to find candidate immune exposures, relying instead on TCR beta sequences and their occurrence across donors. In an earlier analysis of around 540 of the donors, high-throughput TCR beta sequencing was used to judge whether each TCR beta V gene segment behaved as functional or pseudogenic. To predict cytomegalovirus infection status, the study brought together high-throughput TCR immunosequencing, statistical association of individual TCRs with disease status, and machine learning. The aim of the study was to test whether cataloging public T cell receptors could identify signatures of past pathogen exposure. In a later genetic analysis, genome-wide SNP genotypes for about 55% of the roughly 670 donors were used, and that subset was treated as a discovery cohort. Five DR-DQ haplotypes were handled as single units for association and clustering, since linkage in the cohort was strong. The genetic ancestry cluster associated with self-reported Caucasian donors included about 81% of the 350 to 500 genotyped donors. Every discovery cohort repertoire had been produced on one sequencing platform. Donor age, sex, ethnicity and CMV serostatus were compiled alongside the repertoire data.

Here is what the overall study found, with its caveats: An association between a missense DCLRE1C variant and V-gene and J-gene trimming of TCR beta chains was found in a later genetic analysis and replicated in an independent cohort. Assigning TCR associations to individual alleles was difficult when HLA alleles, especially DR and DQ, strongly co-occurred. Linkage disequilibrium might explain the correlated functional status among segregating V segments, but an unknown experimental factor could not be excluded. Cytomegalovirus status was reported to be diagnosed by the classifier with high specificity and sensitivity in both the original and validation cohorts. In a later genetic analysis, fewer N-insertions in productive TCRs were reported among donors in an Asian-associated ancestry cluster than the approximately 670-donor mean. In this cohort, only TCR beta chains were sequenced, and detectable features were limited by the absence of alpha or paired-chain data. Specific HLA alleles were associated with 15,000 to 20,000 TCR beta sequences at a false discovery rate of 0.05 in a later analysis. According to a later analysis, most CMV-associated TCR beta chains appeared to be HLA-restricted, and the HLA associations seemed to be driven largely by CMV exposure. The presence/absence analyses assumed that sequencing depth was roughly uniform across donors, and that assumption may not be true. The earlier analysis of 450 to 700 of the donors excluded 15 to 20 rarely observed V segments, including chromosome 9 orphons, because counts were too low. Because some donors lacked HLA typing at each locus, the association tests relied only on the typed subset. In vitro tests confirmed that a few of the cytomegalovirus-associated TCR beta chains recognize cytomegalovirus antigens. In a later analysis, HLA-associated TCR beta chains showed more clonal expansion and lower generation probabilities than non-associated chains that were equally common. A cluster of highly shared sequence variants was judged likely to be a technical artifact of the sequencing pipeline. According to the authors, the approach could potentially be generalized to other disease states and immunological phenotypes. A later analysis found that TCR association rates varied across HLA loci, with DRB1 alleles showing the most associated TCRs and HLA-C alleles the fewest. For the cohort, immune exposure information was limited to CMV serostatus. The study gave a list of under 200 TCR beta chains associated with cytomegalovirus. A further reported finding was that TCR beta sequences accurately predicted the HLA-A and HLA-B alleles for most subjects in the first cohort. In a later analysis, several top co-occurrence clusters were reported to appear linked to parvovirus B19, influenza, CMV and Epstein-Barr virus. Some IMGT-functional V segments, including TRBV6-2 and TRBV6-3, could not be told apart with the 87-base-pair reads, so those segments were excluded. Broadly in line with IMGT annotations, most TCR beta V segments showed up in productive rearrangements about 87% or about 30% of the time in an earlier analysis of around 600 of the donors. Most TCR sequences were seen in very few donors, while some public TCRs were found in many individuals.

To note about this clone: Its binding antigen is unknown. The sample holds no much larger clone one base away, and base qualities are not on file.

In total, 666 healthy bone marrow donors made up the cohort. At the time of sampling, all cohort members were nominally healthy, though unrecorded immune exposures were likely present. The donor was CMV seronegative and was included in the group of around 320 seronegative cohort members. A peripheral blood sample was collected from each donor, and TCR beta sequencing was performed on peripheral blood mononuclear cells. Genomic DNA extraction from the blood cell samples was performed with the Qiagen DNeasy Blood Extraction Kit. The library was generated by the immunoSEQ multiplex PCR assay. For the multiplex PCR, a mixture combining 60 forward primers for TCR Vbeta segments and 13 reverse primers for TCR Jbeta segments was used. Amplification of the CDR3 region of rearranged TCR beta genes was performed with a multiplex PCR assay on genomic DNA. On the Illumina HiSeq System, the amplified TCR beta libraries were sequenced as 87-base-pair reads. Per the source publication's procedure: A later analysis counted about 80 million unique TCR beta chains across the 550 to 800 repertoires, and around 9.9 million of these chains were shared by at least two donors. To remove PCR and sequencing errors, raw reads were error-corrected and collapsed into unique sequences using a nearest-neighbor algorithm that merged closely related sequences. CDR3 sequences were aligned to IMGT reference sequences to assign V, D and J gene segments. Each retained sequence needed at least a six-nucleotide match to both a V gene segment and a J gene segment. A rearrangement was called productive if the CDR3 had no stop codons and remained in frame with V and J, and every other rearrangement was called non-productive. Following IMGT convention, CDR3 was defined as the stretch from the second conserved V-encoded cysteine up to the conserved J-encoded phenylalanine. The earlier analysis of more than 450 of the donors excluded sequences that lacked an unambiguous match to a single V gene segment. In an earlier analysis of a few hundred of the donors, a V segment was called functional when productive rearrangements were above 56.7%, and segregating when the standard deviation between donors exceeded 5%. A statistical classification framework was developed to diagnose cytomegalovirus status using the catalog of TCR beta chain sequences. In a later analysis, V and J genes were assigned by comparing TCR nucleotide sequences against IMGT/GENE-DB human TR gene sequences. A later analysis assigned CDR3 sequences and most-parsimonious VDJ recombination scenarios with the TCRdist pipeline. In a later analysis, each TCR beta chain was defined by its CDR3 amino acid sequence together with its V-gene family, and reads lacking a unique V-gene family were excluded. To address suspected cross-contamination and a sequencing artifact, a later analysis removed under 600 highly shared, low-generation-probability nucleotide sequences. In a later analysis, a clonal expansion index was calculated for each public chain from normalized within-repertoire ranks of inferred template counts. In a later analysis, generation probabilities were computed with a VDJ recombination model fitted to out-of-frame rearrangements, and the resulting probabilities were checked against IGoR. Hypergeometric tests were used in a later analysis to score TCR-TCR, TCR-HLA and TCR-CMV co-occurrence, with a repertoire-size bias correction applied to the TCR pairs. To estimate false discovery rates, a later analysis permuted the HLA or CMV assignments 20 times. In a later analysis, co-occurring TCRs were grouped using DBSCAN, and TCRdist sequence similarity was added for clustering within HLA-allele-positive subsets. Co-occurrence clustering excluded repertoires with fewer than 30,000 or more than 120,000 public chains, plus five with anomalous nucleotide sharing. TCRdb holds this immuneACCESS table with in-frame rearrangements only. Some clones are missing; in checked studies, unresolved V genes explain under half, and the rest has no known cause. V and J calls plus clone size are reproduced from that table; the DNA served to infer D and trimming. This sample has around 150,000 clones in its table, and roughly 85% of those were observed once. 1.3% of the sample is held by the ten biggest clonotypes.

Reading the germline V gene gives CDR1 SGHTS and CDR2 YDEGEE. Trimming takes 3 bases off V and 8 bases off J; junction bases not matched to a gene: 8. Inclusive of the bounding cysteine and phenylalanine, the CDR3 is 16 residues long. CDR3 DNA only is kept here, 48 bases in frame from base 1. Sequencing input: PBMCs. The chain joins TRBV5-8 to TRBJ1-6; TRBD1 agrees with 10 junctional bases. The clonotype comes from a woman aged 45-65 years in good health and CMV-seronegative. The CDR3 amino acid sequence is: CASSYPGQGSYSPLHF. The sequenced DNA is TGTGCCAGCAGCTACCCGGGACAGGGGAGCTATTCACCCCTCCACTTT.